This entry describes one TCR beta chain. In the study's own analysis: Researchers report that nucleated cell counts were estimated from reference gene primer amplification. This table comes from immunoSEQ multiplex PCR, and its TCRdb copy is limited to in-frame clones, with some not included. V and J calls and clone size are as listed in that table; D and trimming were resolved from the DNA. The table lists around 120,000 clones, 70% to 90% of them singletons. These data belong to a study of blood T cell repertoires in COVID-19. Turning to the study itself: Nucleic acid was either cDNA or gDNA, and it came from T cells, B-cell-depleted T cells, or PBMCs.

Ages ranged from about 18 to 89 years, with residence in 24 US areas. Cohort allocation depended upon clinical history that participants reported. CDR1 is LGHNA and CDR2 is YSLEER in the germline V gene. The CDR3 totals 14 residues. Trimming removed 0 bases at V and 6 bases at J, with 8 bases between. The TCR originated in a woman between 50 and 59 years old who had recovered from COVID-19. The V and J genes are TRBV4-3 and TRBJ2-2; no firm D call. Material: PBMCs or T cells enriched from blood (not recorded which). The CDR3 nucleotides are TGCGCCAGCAGCCAAGAAGTCCTAGCCGGGGAGCTGTTTTTT. Translation: CASSQEVLAGELFF.